One sample yielded the 8 T cell receptor beta chains listed below, sequenced in a study of shared clonotypes between healthy human individuals (dated by TCRdb to 2019 to 2021). Library preparation employed the immunoSEQ multiplex PCR assay. Entries here come from immuneACCESS through TCRdb and include only in-frame sequences with V and J called. Some clones fail to appear in such tables; in the studies checked, an unresolved V gene covers under half of the shortfall, and the cause of the remainder is unknown. This sample lists around 1,100,000 clones; about 72% were detected once. The ten largest clonotypes hold 0.89% of the sample. Sequenced sample: memory CD4+ T cells from PBMCs. The meaning of the sample's cell subset or site label: CD45RA-negative fraction. The receptors derive from a young man in good health. Some clones in this sample may be carry-over from other donors' samples.

CDR3 sequence (DNA): TGCAGCGCTATACCGGGACAGGGAAGCACAGATACGCAGTATTTT. Protein product: CSAIPGQGSTDTQYF. The rearrangement links TRBV29-1 to TRBJ2-3; 9 bases match TRBD1. Germline CDR1 reads SQVTM; CDR2 reads ANQGSEA. The CDR3 is 15 amino acids. V shed 7 bases, J shed 0 bases, and the junction held 8 bases outside the gene matches.

This chain uses TRBV11-3 with TRBJ2-5; tentatively, D is TRBD1 (5 bases). CDR1 is SGHNT, CDR2 YENEEA, per germline. The CDR3 totals 12 residues. Trimming took 5 bases from V and 11 from J, leaving 15 bases between them. The DNA of the CDR3 is TGTGCCAGCAGCGTTGGTTCAGGGCTGCAGTACTTC. Translation gives CASSVGSGLQYF. Full variable domain (outside the CDR3, taken from reference TRBV11-3 and TRBJ2-5): EAGVVQSPRYKIIEKKQPVAFWCNPISGHNTLYWYLQNLGQGPELLIRYENEEAVDDSQLPKDRFSAERLKGVDSTLKIQPAELGDSAVYLCASSVGSGLQYFGPGTRLLVL.

To note about this clone: This specimen includes other DNA sequences encoding the same CDR3. The CDR3 coding sequence is TGCGCCAGCAGCCCCGGACTAGCGGGGCAAGAGACCCAGTACTTC. Protein: CASSPGLAGQETQYF. J is TRBJ2-5 and V is TRBV5-1; 12 bases align to TRBD2. CDR1 and CDR2 from the germline V gene are SGHRS and YFSETQ. V lost 4 bases to trimming and J lost 2 bases; unmatched junction nucleotides: 3. CDR3 length equals 15 residues. Complete variable domain (other parts from reference TRBV5-1 and TRBJ2-5): KAGVTQTPRYLIKTRGQQVTLSCSPISGHRSVSWYQQTPGQGLQFLFEYFSETQRNKGNFPGRFSGRQFSNSRSEMNVSTLELGDSALYLCASSPGLAGQETQYFGPGTRLLVL.

J is TRBJ2-2 and V is TRBV28; possible D gene TRBD2, 5 bases. The CDR3 has 16 amino acids. With 1 base removed from V and 4 bases from J, the gap between germline ends came to 13 bases. CDR1 and CDR2 (germline): MDHEN, SYDVKM. The CDR3 reads CASSLSTGRGTGELFF. CDR3 coding DNA: TGTGCCAGCAGTTTATCCACGGGGAGAGGCACCGGGGAGCTGTTTTTT. Filled out from reference TRBV28 and TRBJ2-2, the complete variable domain reads DVKVTQSSRYLVKRTGEKVFLECVQDMDHENMFWYRQDPGLGLRLIYFSYDVKMKEKGDIPEGYSVSREKKERFSLILESASTNQTSMYLCASSLSTGRGTGELFFGEGSRLTVL.

This rearrangement joins TRBV7-2 to TRBJ1-2, with D possibly being TRBD1 (5 bases). Germline CDR1 and CDR2: SGHTA and FQGNSA. CDR3 length: 16 amino acids. V was clipped by 5 bases and J by 6 bases, with 22 bases between them. Written as DNA, the CDR3 is TGTGCCAGCAGCGACAGCCGCAAAGGCCAGGCTGATGGCTACACCTTC. It yields the protein CASSDSRKGQADGYTF.

CDR3 loop: CASSMAAGVGEQYF. The DNA of the CDR3 is TGTGCCAGTAGTATGGCGGCGGGAGTAGGCGAGCAGTACTTC. This chain joins TRBV19 and TRBJ2-7; TRBD2 agrees at 7 bases. The germline gives CDR1 LNHDA, CDR2 SQIVND (reference sequence). The CDR3 totals 14 residues. The V and J ends lost 3 bases and 6 bases, in that order; junction bases with no gene match: 8.

CDR3 sequence (DNA): TGTGCCATCAGTCGTAAGGTAGGAGAGCAGTACTTC. Protein: CAISRKVGEQYF. The chain links TRBV10-3 to TRBJ2-7; D is undetermined. V was shortened by 5 bases and J by 7 bases, with 12 bases between the two germline ends. The CDR3 sequence is 12 residues long. Germline CDR1 ENHRY, CDR2 SYGVKD.

As concerns this clone: The junction shows a germline mismatch at one end, possibly a read error. The chain combines TRBV7-8 with TRBJ1-2; the match to TRBD1 covers 8 bases. In germline, CDR1 is SGHVS, CDR2 FQNEAQ. The CDR3 consists of 15 residues. CDR3 DNA sequence: TGTGCCAACAGCCTAGCGTCCGGGACAGGTTATGGCTACACCTTC. Encoded protein: CANSLASGTGYGYTF.